The clone carrying this T cell receptor (beta chain) was detected many times. RNA transcripts provided the template for amplifying TCR beta CDR3 regions. First-round RT-PCR relied on HTBI primers, and a second-round multiplex PCR came next. In TCRdb, the multiplex PCR reads were re-called with MiXCR into one record per CDR3 protein. The table lists 560,000 or so distinct CDR3 sequences, 35% to 45% of them singletons, with 3.5% to 4.5% in the top ten. This sample is part of a study of Graves' ophthalmopathy and Graves' hyperthyroidism. The CDR3 is 15 amino acids. CDR1 is MGHRA and CDR2 is YSYEKL in the germline V gene. V lost 0 bases and J 2 bases, leaving 10 bases between the germline ends.

The clonotype comes from an adult man with Graves' hyperthyroidism. The sample comprised peripheral blood or thyroid tissue (not recorded which). The chain combines TRBV4-1 with TRBJ1-2, with no clear D. CDR3: CASSQERDGNYGYTF. CDR3 nucleotide sequence: TGCGCCAGCAGCCAAGAGCGTGACGGGAACTATGGCTACACCTTC.